This T cell receptor beta chain was found in a study of PD-1 blockade in mismatch repair-deficient tumors. General study findings and limits: After pembrolizumab, tumor-resident clones rose rapidly, then generally contracted before radiologic responses.

This table comes from immunoSEQ multiplex PCR, and its TCRdb copy is limited to in-frame clones, with some not included. The sample contains 7,000 to 9,500 clones, roughly 87% of which appear only once. The time point was: approximately ten-day in vitro stimulation with candidate mutation-associated neoantigen peptide 1. Mismatch repair deficiency was confirmed in all patients, by PCR or immunohistochemistry. Each of about seven ELISpot-reactive candidate peptides was used for approximately 10-day stimulation. An identically run culture lacking peptide was the fold-change baseline. On this clone itself: Its antigen is unknown.

Unmatched junction bases numbered 5, after V lost 3 bases and J lost 5 bases. Germline V gene sequence: CDR1 MNHEY, CDR2 SMNVEV (reference sequence). CDR3 length: 15 residues. Specimen: cells cultured in vitro, collected from a patient treated with pembrolizumab. The sequence was collected from an adult with mismatch repair-deficient cancer. The gene calls are TRBV27 and TRBJ2-5; 11 positions agree with TRBD2. CDR3 sequence: CASSFSASGRETQYF. CDR3 DNA sequence: TGTGCCAGCAGTTTTTCGGCTAGCGGGAGGGAGACCCAGTACTTC.